A selection of T cell receptor beta chains follows, all from one sample in a study of a mutant IDH1 vaccine in newly diagnosed glioma. Their antigens are not known. Data came from immunoSEQ multiplex PCR; TCRdb stores just in-frame clones and leaves some out. The sample yields under 60,000 clones, less than 85% seen once. Sample: PBMCs, taken from a glioma patient whose treatment included an IDH1 peptide vaccine. These TCRs come from a woman in her thirties or forties with glioma. Some clones in this sample may be carry-over from other donors' samples. Both conserved end residues are part of each CDR3. A D gene is named only where the DNA matches it firmly. Some rows mark clone size as missing; the rest say once, few, many or name a class of expanded clone.

d_call,j_call,v_call,clone_size,cdr3_nt,cdr3_aa
-,TRBJ1-1,TRBV29-1,few,TGCAGCGTTGAAGGCCGACGGAGGGGCACTGAAGCTTTCTTT,CSVEGRRRGTEAFF
-,TRBJ2-7,TRBV7-9,-,TGTGCCAGCAGCTCTAGTGCGAGAAGTTCCTACGAGCAGTACTTC,CASSSSARSSYEQYF
-,TRBJ1-5,TRBV27,-,TGTGCCAGCAGTCGGGGGTCGGGTAGCAATCAGCCCCAGCATTTT,CASSRGSGSNQPQHF
-,TRBJ2-3,TRBV5-4,-,TGTGCCAGCAGCTTGGGACTAGGGGCGCAGTATTTT,CASSLGLGAQYF
TRBD1,TRBJ1-3,TRBV6-6,-,TGTGCCAGCAGTCGACCTCAGGGGGACTCTGGAAACACCATATATTTT,CASSRPQGDSGNTIYF
TRBD1,TRBJ1-2,TRBV10-3,-,TGTGCCATCAGCGACGCGGGGGACAGGGGTTCAGCTAACTATGGCTACACCTTC,CAISDAGDRGSANYGYTF
-,TRBJ1-2,TRBV9,-,TGTGCCAGCAGCGTAGGCCCTCTCGGCGACTATGGCTACACCTTC,CASSVGPLGDYGYTF
-,TRBJ1-1,TRBV9,once,TGTGCCAGCAGCGGGGGGGGCAGCGCCCTGGTGAACACTGAAGCTTTCTTT,CASSGGGSALVNTEAFF
TRBD1,TRBJ2-5,TRBV5-6,-,TGTGCCAGCAGCTTGGCCTGGACAGGGCTAGAGACCCAGTACTTC,CASSLAWTGLETQYF
-,TRBJ2-7,TRBV4-1,-,TGCGCCAGCAGCCGCTCGGGTCCCTACGAGCAGTACTTC,CASSRSGPYEQYF
TRBD2,TRBJ2-5,TRBV29-1,-,TGCAGCGCCAGACAGTCGCGGGGGGGCCAGTACTTC,CSARQSRGGQYF
-,TRBJ2-7,TRBV5-1,-,TGCGCCAGCAGTCGGGACAACTCCTACGAGCAGTACTTC,CASSRDNSYEQYF
-,TRBJ2-4,TRBV4-2,-,TGTGCCAGCAGCCAACTCAGGGGCGGGGTAGCCAAAAACATTCAGTACTTC,CASSQLRGGVAKNIQYF
-,TRBJ2-1,TRBV7-2,-,TGTGCCAGCAGCTTAGCTCGGACTGACAATGAGCAGTTCTTC,CASSLARTDNEQFF
-,TRBJ2-1,TRBV2,-,TGTGCCAGCAGTACCTCGCCCTTCAGCTCCTACAATGAGCAGTTCTTC,CASSTSPFSSYNEQFF
TRBD1,TRBJ1-5,TRBV19,few,TGTGCCAGTAGTATAAGACAGGGAGACTATCAGCCCCAGCATTTT,CASSIRQGDYQPQHF
-,TRBJ2-7,TRBV4-1,-,TGCGCCAGCAGCCAAGATGGGGTGGAGGGGAGACACGAGCAGTACTTC,CASSQDGVEGRHEQYF
-,TRBJ1-2,TRBV30,-,TGTGCCTGGAGTGGAGACAAGCAATATGGCTACACCTTC,CAWSGDKQYGYTF
TRBD1,TRBJ1-1,TRBV7-9,once,TGTGCCAGCAGCTTCGTCAGGGGGCCATCCTCTGAAGCTTTCTTT,CASSFVRGPSSEAFF
-,TRBJ2-2,TRBV6-5,-,TGTGCCAGCAGTTACCCGGGGACCGGGGAGCTGTTTTTT,CASSYPGTGELFF
TRBD2,TRBJ2-5,TRBV5-8,-,TGTGCCAGCAGCCGGGGACTAGCGGGTACACAACAAGAGACCCAGTACTTC,CASSRGLAGTQQETQYF
-,TRBJ2-2,TRBV5-1,-,TGCGCCAGCAGCATTAGCGGGGAGCTGTTTTTT,CASSISGELFF
-,TRBJ1-5,TRBV7-2,-,TGTGCCAGCAGCTTATGGGGGTATAGCAATCAGCCCCAGCATTTT,CASSLWGYSNQPQHF